This entry lists 8 T cell receptor beta chains sequenced from one sample in a study of T-cell reconstitution after alpha-beta-depleted transplantation in children. Unique molecular identifiers were built into the TCRbeta library. TCRdb reprocessed the PCR reads with MiXCR, giving one entry per CDR3 protein. This table has about 830,000 distinct CDR3 sequences, about 15% appearing once. Specimen: PBMCs, mostly from graft donor cells, collected 360 days after TCRalphabeta/CD19-depleted stem cell transplant. Receptor source: a male patient aged 10 to 17 who had a stem cell transplant for acute lymphoblastic leukemia, so the T cells may come from the graft donor.

The V and J genes are TRBV11-3 and TRBJ2-1, with a weak D call TRBD2 (8 bases). Germline-derived CDR1 and CDR2 are SGHNT and YENEEA. V lost 1 base and J 5 bases, leaving 33 bases between the germline ends. The CDR3 extends over 22 amino acids. CDR3 region: CASSLGSYRGTRGQRENNEQFF. The CDR3 coding sequence is TGTGCCAGCAGCTTAGGGTCCTACAGGGGCACCCGGGGCCAGCGGGAGAACAATGAGCAGTTCTTC.

This clonotype was observed a handful of times. The J gene is TRBJ1-2, the V gene TRBV10-3; possible D gene TRBD1, 6 bases. V lost 0 bases to trimming and J lost 0 bases, with 23 bases between them. The length of the CDR3 is 20 residues. CDR1 is ENHRY, CDR2 SYGVKD, per germline. CDR3 nucleotide sequence: TGTGCCATCAGTGAGTCTCGAAGGACTGGGGACACCGAAACTAACTATGGCTACACCTTC. It translates to CAISESRRTGDTETNYGYTF.

J is TRBJ2-7 and V is TRBV14; possibly TRBD2 for D (6 bases). Germline values: CDR1 SGHDN, CDR2 FVKESK. The CDR3 runs 12 residues. V shed 5 bases and J shed 4 bases, with 9 bases lying between them. The CDR3 protein is CASSYAGYEQYF. DNA of the CDR3: TGTGCCAGCAGCTACGCGGGGTACGAGCAGTACTTC.

The rearrangement uses TRBV28 and TRBJ2-5; no definite D call. Germline V gene data show CDR1 as MDHEN and CDR2 as SYDVKM. Trimming removed 5 bases at V and 5 bases at J, with 12 bases between. The CDR3 is 13 amino acids. The CDR3 sequence is CASSPSLLETQYF. The CDR3 nucleotides are TGTGCCAGCAGTCCTTCCCTTTTGGAGACCCAGTACTTC. Drawing the rest from reference TRBV28 and TRBJ2-5, the complete variable domain is DVKVTQSSRYLVKRTGEKVFLECVQDMDHENMFWYRQDPGLGLRLIYFSYDVKMKEKGDIPEGYSVSREKKERFSLILESASTNQTSMYLCASSPSLLETQYFGPGTRLLVL.

The chain employs TRBV6-1 and TRBJ2-2; D is perhaps TRBD2 (6 bases). This CDR3 contains 14 residues. Germline V lookup: CDR1 MNHNS, CDR2 SASEGT. V was shortened by 7 bases and J by 7 bases, with 16 bases between the two germline ends. In DNA, the CDR3 is TGTGCCAGCACGTGGAGCGGGCCCTACGGGGAGCTGTTTTTT. Encoded protein: CASTWSGPYGELFF.

This clonotype was observed a handful of times. The V gene is TRBV27, the J gene TRBJ2-1; D is unresolved. The CDR3 extends over 12 amino acids. From germline, CDR1 is MNHEY and CDR2 SMNVEV (reference sequence). The V gene lost 6 bases and the J gene lost 7 bases, with 10 bases spanning the gap. The CDR3 DNA reads TGTGCCAGCAGCCCATTTAAGAATGAGCAGTTCTTC. This encodes CASSPFKNEQFF.

This chain joins TRBV21-1 and TRBJ1-5. TRBV21-1 is flagged as a pseudogene. CDR3 length equals 13 residues. CDR3 sequence: CEAGRGSNQPQHF. In nucleotides, the CDR3 is TGTGAGGCGGGGAGGGGGAGCAATCAGCCCCAGCATTTT.

This clonotype was counted many times. The V gene is TRBV5-1, the J gene TRBJ2-1; maybe TRBD1 (6 bases). There are 16 residues in the CDR3. Per the germline V gene, CDR1 is SGHRS and CDR2 is YFSETQ. Trimming stripped 2 bases from V and 10 bases from J, with 22 bases between. CDR3 coding DNA: TGCGCCAGCAGCTTTCCCAGAGCGTCACAGGGTATCGAGCAGTTCTTC. Protein product: CASSFPRASQGIEQFF.